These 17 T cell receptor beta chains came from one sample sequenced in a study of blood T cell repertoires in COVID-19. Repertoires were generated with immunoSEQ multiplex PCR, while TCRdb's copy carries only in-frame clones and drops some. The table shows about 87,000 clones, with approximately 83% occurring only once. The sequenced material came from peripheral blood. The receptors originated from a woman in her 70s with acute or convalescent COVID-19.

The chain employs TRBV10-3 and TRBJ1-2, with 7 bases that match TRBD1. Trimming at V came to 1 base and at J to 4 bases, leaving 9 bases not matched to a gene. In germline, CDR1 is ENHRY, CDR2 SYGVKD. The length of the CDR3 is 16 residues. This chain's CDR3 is CAISELRGGQGYGYTF. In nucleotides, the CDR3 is TGTGCCATCAGTGAGTTGAGAGGGGGCCAGGGCTATGGCTACACCTTC.

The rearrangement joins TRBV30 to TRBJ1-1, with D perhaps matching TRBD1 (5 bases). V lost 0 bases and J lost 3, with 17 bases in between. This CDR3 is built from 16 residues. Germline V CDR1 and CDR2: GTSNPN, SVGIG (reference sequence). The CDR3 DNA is TGTGCCTGGAGTGTGGGGGGGGGAAGATCTTACACTGAAGCTTTCTTT. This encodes CAWSVGGGRSYTEAFF.

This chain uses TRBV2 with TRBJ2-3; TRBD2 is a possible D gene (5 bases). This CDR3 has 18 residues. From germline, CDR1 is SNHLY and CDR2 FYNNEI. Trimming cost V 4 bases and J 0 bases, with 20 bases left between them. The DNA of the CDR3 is TGTGCCAGCAGTGGGGGTGTAGTTGCGGGTTTAAGCACAGATACGCAGTATTTT. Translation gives CASSGGVVAGLSTDTQYF.

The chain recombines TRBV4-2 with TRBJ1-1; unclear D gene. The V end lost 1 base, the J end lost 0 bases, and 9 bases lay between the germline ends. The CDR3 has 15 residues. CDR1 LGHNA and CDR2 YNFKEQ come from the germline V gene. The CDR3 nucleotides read TGTGCCAGCAGCCAAGGAGCGGGAATGAACACTGAAGCTTTCTTT. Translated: CASSQGAGMNTEAFF.

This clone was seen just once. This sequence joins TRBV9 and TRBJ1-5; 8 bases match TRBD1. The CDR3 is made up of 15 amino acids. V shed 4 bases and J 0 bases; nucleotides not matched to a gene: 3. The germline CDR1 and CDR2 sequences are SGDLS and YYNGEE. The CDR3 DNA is TGTGCCAGCAGCTTCGGACAGGGTAGCAATCAGCCCCAGCATTTT. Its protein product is CASSFGQGSNQPQHF.

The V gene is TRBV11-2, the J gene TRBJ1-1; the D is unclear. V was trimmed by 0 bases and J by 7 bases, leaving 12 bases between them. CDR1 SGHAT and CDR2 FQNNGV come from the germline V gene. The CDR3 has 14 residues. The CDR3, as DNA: TGTGCCAGCAGCTTAGAATCGGGGTTCGGTGAAGCTTTCTTT. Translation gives CASSLESGFGEAFF.

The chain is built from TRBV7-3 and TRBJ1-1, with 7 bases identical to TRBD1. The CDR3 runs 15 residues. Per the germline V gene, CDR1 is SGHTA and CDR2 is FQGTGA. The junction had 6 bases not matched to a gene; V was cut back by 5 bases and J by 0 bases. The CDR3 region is CASSARQGMNTEAFF. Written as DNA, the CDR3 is TGTGCCAGCAGCGCCCGACAGGGCATGAACACTGAAGCTTTCTTT.

The CDR3 loop is CSVGGQGSQPQHF. In DNA form, the CDR3 reads TGCAGCGTGGGGGGACAGGGAAGCCAGCCCCAGCATTTT. The chain combines TRBV29-1 with TRBJ1-5; 9 nucleotides match TRBD1. CDR3 length equals 13 residues. Germline V lookup: CDR1 SQVTM, CDR2 ANQGSEA. The V gene end was trimmed by 6 bases and the J gene end by 7 bases; junction bases not matched to a gene: 7.

The CDR3 loop reads CASRQGYTGELFF. Here the CDR3 DNA reads TGTGCCAGCAGGCAGGGGTACACCGGGGAGCTGTTTTTT. V is TRBV2 and J is TRBJ2-2; maybe TRBD1 (6 bases). CDR1 and CDR2 from the germline V gene are SNHLY and FYNNEI. V was shortened by 6 bases and J by 3 bases, with 8 bases between the two germline ends. The CDR3 spans 13 residues.

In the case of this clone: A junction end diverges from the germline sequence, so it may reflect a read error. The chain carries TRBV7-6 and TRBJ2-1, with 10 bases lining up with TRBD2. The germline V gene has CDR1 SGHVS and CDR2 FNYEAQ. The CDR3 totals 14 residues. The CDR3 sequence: CASTLLAGGNEQFF. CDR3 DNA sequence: TGTGCCAGCACCTTATTAGCGGGGGGCAATGAGCAGTTCTTC.

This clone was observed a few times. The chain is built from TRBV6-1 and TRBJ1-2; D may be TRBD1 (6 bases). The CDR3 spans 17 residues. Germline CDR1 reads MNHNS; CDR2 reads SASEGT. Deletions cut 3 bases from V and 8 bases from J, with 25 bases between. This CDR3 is CASSDGWGSTGSGGYTF. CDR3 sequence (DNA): TGTGCCAGCAGTGATGGGTGGGGGAGTACAGGGTCCGGCGGCTACACCTTC.

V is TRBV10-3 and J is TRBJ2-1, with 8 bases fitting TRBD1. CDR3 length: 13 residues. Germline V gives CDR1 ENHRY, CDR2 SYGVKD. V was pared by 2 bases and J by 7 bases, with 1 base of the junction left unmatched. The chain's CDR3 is CAISEDRGNEQFF. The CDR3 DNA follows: TGTGCCATCAGTGAGGACAGGGGAAATGAGCAGTTCTTC.

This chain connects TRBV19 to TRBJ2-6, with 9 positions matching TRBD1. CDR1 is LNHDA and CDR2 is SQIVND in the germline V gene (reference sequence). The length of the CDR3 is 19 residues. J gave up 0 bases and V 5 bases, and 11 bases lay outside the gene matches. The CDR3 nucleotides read TGTGCCAGTAGTGCGCTCCGGGACAGGGTTAGCTCTGGGGCCAACGTCCTGACTTTC. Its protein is CASSALRDRVSSGANVLTF.

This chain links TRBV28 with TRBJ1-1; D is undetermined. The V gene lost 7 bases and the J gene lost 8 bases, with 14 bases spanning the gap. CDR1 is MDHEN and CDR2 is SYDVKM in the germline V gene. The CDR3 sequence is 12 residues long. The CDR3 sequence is CASKVSGKEAFF. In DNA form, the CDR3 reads TGTGCCAGCAAGGTGAGCGGAAAAGAAGCTTTCTTT. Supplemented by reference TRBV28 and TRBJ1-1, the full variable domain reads DVKVTQSSRYLVKRTGEKVFLECVQDMDHENMFWYRQDPGLGLRLIYFSYDVKMKEKGDIPEGYSVSREKKERFSLILESASTNQTSMYLCASKVSGKEAFFGQGTRLTVV.

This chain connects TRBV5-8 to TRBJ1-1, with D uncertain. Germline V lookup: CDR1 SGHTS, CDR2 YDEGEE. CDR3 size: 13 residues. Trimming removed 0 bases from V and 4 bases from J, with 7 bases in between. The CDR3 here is CASSLVPGTEAFF. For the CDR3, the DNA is TGTGCCAGCAGCTTGGTACCCGGCACTGAAGCTTTCTTT.

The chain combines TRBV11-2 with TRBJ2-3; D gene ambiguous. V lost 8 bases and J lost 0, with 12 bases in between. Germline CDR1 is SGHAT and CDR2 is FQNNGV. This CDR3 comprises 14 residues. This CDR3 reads CASALGHSTDTQYF. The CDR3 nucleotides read TGTGCCAGCGCCCTTGGGCATAGCACAGATACGCAGTATTTT.

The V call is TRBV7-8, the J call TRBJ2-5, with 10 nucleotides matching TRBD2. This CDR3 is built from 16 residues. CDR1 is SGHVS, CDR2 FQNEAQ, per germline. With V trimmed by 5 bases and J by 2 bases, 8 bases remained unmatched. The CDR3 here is CASSISGGTLQETQYF. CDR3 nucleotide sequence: TGTGCCAGCAGCATTAGCGGGGGGACCCTGCAAGAGACCCAGTACTTC.